The 27 T cell receptor beta chains reported below all come from one sample, sequenced in a study of blood T cell repertoires in COVID-19. The data were produced by immunoSEQ multiplex PCR, yet TCRdb's version contains in-frame clones alone and is incomplete. In the table there are more than 90,000 clones, around nine tenths of which are singletons. Material for sequencing was peripheral blood. The receptors stem from a man in his forties with acute or convalescent COVID-19.

The chain combines TRBV5-6 with TRBJ1-1; 8 nucleotides match TRBD1. CDR3 length: 15 residues. Trimming removed 0 bases from V and 5 bases from J; junction bases left unmatched: 6. Per germline, CDR1 SGHDT and CDR2 YYEEEE. The CDR3 nucleotides read TGTGCCAGCAGCTTGGGGCAGGGGGCAGGGACTGAAGCTTTCTTT. Translated, it gives CASSLGQGAGTEAFF.

The chain is built from TRBV19 and TRBJ2-7, with 9 positions matching TRBD1. Germline-derived CDR1 and CDR2 are LNHDA and SQIVND (reference sequence). The CDR3 extends over 12 amino acids. V lost 10 bases and J lost 1; bases outside the gene matches: 2. The DNA of the CDR3 is TGTGCCACCGGGACAGGGTCCTACGAGCAGTACTTC. Translating it yields CATGTGSYEQYF.

J is TRBJ2-3 and V is TRBV27; 9 positions match TRBD2. The CDR3 totals 19 residues. Trimming at V came to 3 bases and at J to 1 base, leaving 14 bases not matched to a gene. Germline V lookup: CDR1 MNHEY, CDR2 SMNVEV (reference sequence). The CDR3, as DNA: TGTGCCAGCAGTTTTCGGCAGGCGGGAGGGCCCGGGGGCACAGATACGCAGTATTTT. This translates into CASSFRQAGGPGGTDTQYF.

CDR3 sequence reads: CASSMGQNYGYTF. The DNA for the CDR3 is TGTGCCAGCAGTATGGGACAGAACTATGGCTACACCTTC. V usage is TRBV2 and J usage is TRBJ1-2; 7 bases line up with TRBD1. V lost 5 bases and J lost 2; bases outside the gene matches: 2. Germline-derived CDR1 and CDR2 are SNHLY and FYNNEI. The CDR3 sequence is 13 residues long.

The rearrangement joins TRBV4-1 to TRBJ2-2, with 14 bases identical to TRBD2. Germline CDR1 and CDR2: MGHRA and YSYEKL. The CDR3 covers 18 residues. V shed 3 bases and J 2 bases; nucleotides not matched to a gene: 5. The CDR3 region has the DNA TGCGCCAGCAGCCACGGGACTAGCGGGGGCATTAACACCGGGGAGCTGTTTTTT. Translating it yields CASSHGTSGGINTGELFF.

The V gene is TRBV4-1, the J gene TRBJ1-5; D gene uncertain. V lost 1 base to trimming and J lost 7 bases, with 14 bases between them. Germline CDR1 MGHRA, CDR2 YSYEKL. There are 15 residues in the CDR3. In nucleotides, the CDR3 is TGCGCCAGCAGCCAAGTCGGTCTAACCGCCCAGCCCCAGCATTTT. Translation: CASSQVGLTAQPQHF.

The V call is TRBV10-2, the J call TRBJ2-2, with D possibly TRBD2 on 6 matching bases. The CDR3 extends over 15 amino acids. Germline V lookup: CDR1 WSHSY, CDR2 SAAADI. V lost 4 bases and J 5 bases, leaving 14 bases between the germline ends. The CDR3 reads CASSVNWGVTGELFF. CDR3 in DNA: TGCGCCAGCAGTGTCAACTGGGGGGTAACCGGGGAGCTGTTTTTT.

V gene TRBV6-5 combines with J gene TRBJ2-1; a weak D match, TRBD2 (6 bases). The germline gives CDR1 MNHEY, CDR2 SVGAGI. Trimming took off 11 bases at V and 8 bases at J, with 22 bases between the two ends. This CDR3 has 14 amino acids. The CDR3 region has the DNA TGTGCCGTTCGAAGCGGGTTCCAAACGGATGAGCAGTTCTTC. The encoded protein is CAVRSGFQTDEQFF.

The chain carries TRBV19 and TRBJ1-3, with D maybe TRBD1 (5 bases). V was cut by 7 bases and J by 3 bases, with 10 bases left in between. Germline CDR1 reads LNHDA; CDR2 reads SQIVND (reference sequence). The CDR3 loop spans 13 amino acids. The CDR3 is CASNQGGGNTIYF. CDR3 DNA sequence: TGTGCCAGTAATCAGGGTGGTGGAAACACCATATATTTT.

This clone occurred once. This chain connects TRBV7-8 to TRBJ1-5; 7 nucleotides match TRBD1. The germline V gene encodes CDR1 SGHVS and CDR2 FQNEAQ. The CDR3 has 14 residues. The junction had 7 bases not matched to a gene; V was cut back by 9 bases and J by 2 bases. The CDR3, as DNA: TGTGCCAGTCGACAGGGCGTTGGCAATCAGCCCCAGCATTTT. Protein: CASRQGVGNQPQHF.

This chain links TRBV18 with TRBJ1-6; TRBD1 matches at 10 bases. The CDR3 has 15 residues. V was pared by 4 bases and J by 7 bases, with 4 bases of the junction left unmatched. CDR1 KGHSH and CDR2 LQKENI come from the germline V gene. CDR3 region: CASSRGDRGNSPLHF. DNA for the CDR3: TGTGCCAGCTCACGGGGGGACAGGGGCAATTCACCCCTCCACTTT.

The chain couples TRBV28 to TRBJ1-4; D remains ambiguous. Germline CDR1 MDHEN, CDR2 SYDVKM. Trimming took 5 bases from V and 10 from J, leaving 11 bases between them. This CDR3 comprises 12 residues. The chain's CDR3 is CASSPPRGKLFF. DNA for the CDR3: TGTGCCAGCAGTCCGCCTCGGGGAAAACTGTTTTTT.

This chain links TRBV7-8 with TRBJ1-5; possible D gene TRBD1, 5 bases. Trimming pared 5 bases from V and 2 bases from J, leaving 16 bases between. CDR1 is SGHVS and CDR2 is FQNEAQ in the germline V gene. The CDR3 length is 16 residues. CDR3 residues: CASSPPEGVGNQPQHF. CDR3 coding DNA: TGTGCCAGCAGCCCCCCGGAAGGGGTTGGCAATCAGCCCCAGCATTTT. Using reference TRBV7-8 and TRBJ1-5 for the parts outside the CDR3, the full variable domain is GAGVSQSPRYKVAKRGQDVALRCDPISGHVSLFWYQQALGQGPEFLTYFQNEAQLDKSGLPSDRFFAERPEGSVSTLKIQRTQQEDSAVYLCASSPPEGVGNQPQHFGDGTRLSIL.

A note on this clone: The same CDR3 is also encoded by other DNA sequences in this sample. The chain links TRBV6-5 to TRBJ1-3; 7 positions agree with TRBD1. V gave up 6 bases and J gave up 2 bases; unmatched junction bases: 4. The CDR3 is 14 residues long. The germline V gene encodes CDR1 MNHEY and CDR2 SVGAGI. DNA for the CDR3: TGTGCCAGCAGACCTGACAGGGCTGGAAACACCATATATTTT. The encoded protein is CASRPDRAGNTIYF.

This chain joins TRBV25-1 and TRBJ1-1; 9 nucleotides align to TRBD1. Trimming removed 2 bases from V and 5 bases from J; junction bases left unmatched: 6. Germline V gene lookup returns CDR1 MGHDK and CDR2 SYGVNS. The CDR3 loop spans 15 amino acids. DNA for the CDR3: TGTGCCAGCAGTGAAACGGGACAGGGATTGACTGAAGCTTTCTTT. Residues: CASSETGQGLTEAFF. The full variable domain, completed using reference TRBV25-1 and TRBJ1-1, is EADIYQTPRYLVIGTGKKITLECSQTMGHDKMYWYQQDPGMELHLIHYSYGVNSTEKGDLSSESTVSRIRTEHFPLTLESARPSHTSQYLCASSETGQGLTEAFFGQGTRLTVV.

The chain couples TRBV7-2 to TRBJ1-4; D gene ambiguous. Trimming took off 5 bases at V and 8 bases at J, with 15 bases between the two ends. The CDR3 contains 14 residues. Germline V gene lookup returns CDR1 SGHTA and CDR2 FQGNSA. CDR3 residues: CASSPAGREEKLFF. The CDR3, as DNA: TGTGCCAGCAGCCCCGCCGGGAGGGAGGAAAAACTGTTTTTT.

Comments on this clone: The sample has other DNA sequences that encode this CDR3 too. J is TRBJ1-5 and V is TRBV6-2 or TRBV6-3, with D possibly matching TRBD1 (5 bases). Trimming took off 0 bases at V and 4 bases at J, with 7 bases between the two ends. Germline-derived CDR1 and CDR2 are MNHEY and SVGEGT. The CDR3 extends over 14 amino acids. The CDR3 loop is CASSYSGGNQPQHF. The CDR3 bases are TGTGCCAGCAGTTACTCGGGGGGAAATCAGCCCCAGCATTTT.

This clone appeared a few times. The chain is built from TRBV10-3 and TRBJ1-3; D ambiguous. CDR1 and CDR2 from the germline V gene are ENHRY and SYGVKD. The CDR3 extends over 12 amino acids. Between the trimmed V and J ends, which lost 2 bases and 4 bases, there was a span of 3 bases. The CDR3 region has the DNA TGTGCCATCAGTGAGGCGGGAAACACCATATATTTT. Its protein product is CAISEAGNTIYF.

V is TRBV10-3 and J is TRBJ1-1; D might be TRBD1 (5 bases). Germline loops: CDR1 ENHRY, CDR2 SYGVKD. V shed 4 bases and J shed 3 bases, with 15 bases lying between them. This CDR3 is built from 15 residues. The CDR3, as DNA: TGTGCCATCAGTGGGGGGAGGACCCCAGACACTGAAGCTTTCTTT. It is translated as CAISGGRTPDTEAFF.

The chain recombines TRBV11-1 with TRBJ2-7; 8 bases match TRBD2. The CDR3 is 16 residues long. In germline, CDR1 is SGHAT, CDR2 FQDESV (reference sequence). The ends lost 4 bases at V and 0 bases at J; junction bases unmatched: 8. Here the CDR3 DNA reads TGTGCCAGCAGCTCGGGAGGGGTTTTCGTCTCCTACGAGCAGTACTTC. The encoded protein is CASSSGGVFVSYEQYF.

The chain has TRBV5-1 and TRBJ2-1; D unresolved. The CDR3 extends over 14 amino acids. Deletions cut 0 bases from V and 0 bases from J, with 4 bases between. Germline V gene lookup returns CDR1 SGHRS and CDR2 YFSETQ. CDR3 DNA: TGCGCCAGCAGCTTGGACACCTCCTACAATGAGCAGTTCTTC. This sequence encodes CASSLDTSYNEQFF.

The chain carries TRBV25-1 and TRBJ1-2, with 7 bases matching TRBD1. V gave up 3 bases and J gave up 0 bases; unmatched junction bases: 4. This CDR3 has 15 residues. Looked up from germline, CDR1 is MGHDK and CDR2 is SYGVNS. The CDR3 loop reads CASSDPGQTNYGYTF. The CDR3 coding sequence is TGTGCCAGCAGTGACCCGGGACAGACTAACTATGGCTACACCTTC.

The chain couples TRBV5-1 to TRBJ1-2; 9 bases map to TRBD1. The germline gives CDR1 SGHRS, CDR2 YFSETQ. This CDR3 region has 15 residues. V was clipped by 4 bases and J by 7 bases; unmatched bases: 11. The CDR3 DNA reads as TGCGCCAGCAGCGGAGGGACGGGACAGGGAGTTGGCTACACCTTC. It yields the protein CASSGGTGQGVGYTF.

This chain uses TRBV19 with TRBJ1-1; unclear D gene. This CDR3 has 16 residues. V was shortened by 1 base and J by 1 base, with 13 bases between the two germline ends. Germline V CDR1 and CDR2: LNHDA, SQIVND (reference sequence). The CDR3 DNA is TGTGCCAGTAGTATAGGACGAACAGCCACGAACACTGAAGCTTTCTTT. Translating gives CASSIGRTATNTEAFF.

The chain carries TRBV19 and TRBJ1-2; 7 nucleotides align to TRBD1. With 3 bases clipped from V and 8 bases from J, the junction kept 6 bases outside the gene matches. CDR1 and CDR2 (germline): LNHDA, SQIVND (reference sequence). The CDR3 spans 13 residues. CDR3 nucleotides: TGTGCCAGTAGTATCGGGACAGAACACGGCTACACCTTC. Encoded protein: CASSIGTEHGYTF. Using reference TRBV19 and TRBJ1-2 for the parts outside the CDR3, the full variable domain is DGGITQSPKYLFRKEGQNVTLSCEQNLNHDAMYWYRQDPGQGLRLIYYSQIVNDFQKGDIAEGYSVSREKKESFPLTVTSAQKNPTAFYLCASSIGTEHGYTFGSGTRLTVV.

J is TRBJ2-3 and V is TRBV5-1; D is perhaps TRBD2 (6 bases). CDR3 length: 17 amino acids. Trimming took 4 bases from V and 0 from J, leaving 18 bases between them. CDR1 is SGHRS, CDR2 YFSETQ, per germline. The CDR3 sequence: CASSPEGLKHSTDTQYF. As DNA, the CDR3 is TGCGCCAGCAGCCCGGAGGGACTCAAACACAGCACAGATACGCAGTATTTT.

This clone has a single count. V gene TRBV29-1 combines with J gene TRBJ1-2, with D possibly TRBD1 on 6 matching bases. CDR1 and CDR2 from the germline V gene are SQVTM and ANQGSEA. The CDR3 extends over 16 amino acids. The V gene lost 1 base and the J gene lost 4 bases, with 19 bases spanning the gap. CDR3 amino acids: CSVEGGIGQSLYGYTF. The DNA for the CDR3 is TGCAGCGTTGAAGGGGGTATCGGACAGTCACTCTATGGCTACACCTTC. The full variable domain, in which reference TRBV29-1 and TRBJ1-2 provide the parts outside the CDR3, is SAVISQKPSRDICQRGTSLTIQCQVDSQVTMMFWYRQQPGQSLTLIATANQGSEATYESGFVIDKFPISRPNLTFSTLTVSNMSPEDSSIYLCSVEGGIGQSLYGYTFGSGTRLTVV.